This TCR beta chain was sequenced for a study of shared clonotypes between healthy human individuals. Study-level background: The study used three CD4 naive, three CD4 memory, two CD8 naive and one CD8 memory plate per donor.

Losses at the gene ends were 5 bases for V and 2 bases for J; bases not matched to a gene: 6. This CDR3 is built from 14 residues. Germline-derived CDR1 and CDR2 are MDHEN and SYDVKM. To note about this clone: Its target is unknown.

Clones were read by immunoSEQ multiplex PCR, and TCRdb kept only the in-frame ones, dropping some. The sample has hundreds of thousands of clones; around 96% are singletons. Only CD45RO-negative cells positively selected for CCR7 counted as naive CD8 cells, so terminally differentiated effector memory CD45RA+ cells were excluded. Points from the study as a whole: Naive subsets typically showed greater estimated richness than memory subsets. Shared clonotypes: about 5% naive CD4, roughly 3.5% naive CD8, roughly 2.2% memory CD4, approximately 0.37% memory CD8. Generation probability values for non-shared clonotypes were lower than those for clonotypes shared by all four donors.

The V call is TRBV28, the J call TRBJ2-7; 7 bases match TRBD1. The sequence was obtained from a woman aged 25 to 39 in good health. Sequencing input: naive CD8+ T cells sorted from blood. CDR3 residues: CASSRTGQAYEQYF. The CDR3, as DNA: TGTGCCAGCAGTAGAACAGGACAGGCCTACGAGCAGTACTTC.